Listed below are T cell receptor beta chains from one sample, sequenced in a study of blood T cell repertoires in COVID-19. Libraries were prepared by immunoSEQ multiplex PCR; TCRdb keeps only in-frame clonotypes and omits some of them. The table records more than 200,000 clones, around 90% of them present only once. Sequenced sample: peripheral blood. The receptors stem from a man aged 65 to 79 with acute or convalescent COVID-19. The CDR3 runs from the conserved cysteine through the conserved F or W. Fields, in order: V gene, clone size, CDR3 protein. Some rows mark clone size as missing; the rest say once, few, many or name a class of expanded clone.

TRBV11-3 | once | CASSLGGQSPYNEQFF
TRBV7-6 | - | CASSELAGGNTGELFF
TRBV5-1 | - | CASSLAAAETQYF
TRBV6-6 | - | CASSFIGDSPLHF
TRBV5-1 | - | CASSLGADNEQFF
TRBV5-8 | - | CASSLGGHNSPLHF
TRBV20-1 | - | CSASPGQGNYGYTF
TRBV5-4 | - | CASSGGTSRGNNEQFF
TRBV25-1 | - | CASSRAGGLNTEAFF
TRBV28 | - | CASSPSTLAARDGYTF
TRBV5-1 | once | CASSTGGGAWNEQYF
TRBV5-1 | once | CASSHTGVRGYNEQFF
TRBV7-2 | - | CASSFSQGAGTEAFF
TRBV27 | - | CASSFDRASYNEQFF
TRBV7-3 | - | CASSAWDRSTDTQYF
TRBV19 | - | CASSIGGDDNEQFF
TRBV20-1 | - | CSASGRAGSGELFF
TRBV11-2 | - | CASTLSGRKTDTQYF
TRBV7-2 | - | CASSLVVANTGELFF
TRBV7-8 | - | CASSFATRTGGSGNTIYF
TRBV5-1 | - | CASSYRPYYQEQFF
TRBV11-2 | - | CATTATENTEAFF
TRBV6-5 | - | CASSNPPGHIRYTF
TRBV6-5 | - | CASRGTGKAKNIQYF
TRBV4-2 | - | CASSQLLGARTSGNEQFF
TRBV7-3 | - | CASSYGLGGQGDTQYF
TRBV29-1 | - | CSVRQGNTEAFF
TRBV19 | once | CASSHRGLNTEAFF
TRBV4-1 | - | CASTQRTNTGNEQFF
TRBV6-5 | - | CASSYSIQGFAEAFF
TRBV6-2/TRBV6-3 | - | CASSRWTSGRSYEQYF
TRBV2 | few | CASRDTGNYGYTF
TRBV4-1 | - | CASSQVGLAREQYF
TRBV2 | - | CASRQGASNSPLHF
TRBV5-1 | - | CASSLTAGVYSDTQYF
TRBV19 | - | CASSWDRRQAFF
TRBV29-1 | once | CSVEIRQGYEQYF
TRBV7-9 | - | CASSFVAGMSTGELFF
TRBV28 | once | CASSFEQHYGYTF
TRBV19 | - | CASTESGISTDTQYF
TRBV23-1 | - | CASSQSNSYEQYF
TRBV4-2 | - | CASSQARAGAKEDEQYF
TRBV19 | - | CASSSLGSSSYEQYF
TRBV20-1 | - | CSASPTGGDNSPLHF
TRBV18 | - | CASSQEQRTDTQYF
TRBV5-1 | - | CASSSGGTGQNIQYF
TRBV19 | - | CASSIARTRINTGELFF
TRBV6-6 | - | CASSQLSDSGDTQYF
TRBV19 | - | CASSMFGRGRAGEPQHF
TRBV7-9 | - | CASSLVSYNEQFF
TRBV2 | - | CASYGGNTDTQYF